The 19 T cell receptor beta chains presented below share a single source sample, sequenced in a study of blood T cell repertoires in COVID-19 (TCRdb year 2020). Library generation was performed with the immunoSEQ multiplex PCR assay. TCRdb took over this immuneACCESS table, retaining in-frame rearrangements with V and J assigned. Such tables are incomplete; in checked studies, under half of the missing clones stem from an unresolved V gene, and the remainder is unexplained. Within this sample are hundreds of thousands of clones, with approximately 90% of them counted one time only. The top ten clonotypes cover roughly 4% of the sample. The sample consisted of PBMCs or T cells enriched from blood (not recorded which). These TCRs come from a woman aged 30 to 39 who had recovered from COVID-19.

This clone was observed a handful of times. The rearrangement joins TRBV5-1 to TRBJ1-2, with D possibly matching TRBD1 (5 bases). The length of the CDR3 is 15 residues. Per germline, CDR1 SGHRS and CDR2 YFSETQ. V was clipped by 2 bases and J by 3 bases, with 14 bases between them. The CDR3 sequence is CASSLVPGMDYGYTF. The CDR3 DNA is TGCGCCAGCAGCTTAGTCCCAGGGATGGACTATGGCTACACCTTC.

This chain's CDR3 is CASSIDKGVEAFF. The CDR3 nucleotides read TGTGCCAGTAGTATAGATAAAGGGGTTGAAGCTTTCTTT. V is TRBV19 and J is TRBJ1-1, with a weak D call TRBD1 (5 bases). Looked up from germline, CDR1 is LNHDA and CDR2 is SQIVND (reference sequence). The CDR3 runs 13 residues. V was trimmed by 0 bases and J by 7 bases, leaving 9 bases between them.

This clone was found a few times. The CDR3 region is CASSLATGIQETQYF. CDR3 bases: TGTGCCAGCAGTTTAGCGACAGGGATACAAGAGACCCAGTACTTC. This sequence joins TRBV27 and TRBJ2-5; 7 nucleotides align to TRBD1. Germline V gene sequence: CDR1 MNHEY, CDR2 SMNVEV (reference sequence). Trimming at V came to 2 bases and at J to 2 bases, leaving 5 bases not matched to a gene. This CDR3 region has 15 residues.

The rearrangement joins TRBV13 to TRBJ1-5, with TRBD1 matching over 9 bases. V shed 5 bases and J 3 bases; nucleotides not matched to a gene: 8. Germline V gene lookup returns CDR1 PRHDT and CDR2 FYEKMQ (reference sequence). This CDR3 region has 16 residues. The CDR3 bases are TGTGCCAGCAGCGCCACAGGGGGCTTGGACAATCAGCCCCAGCATTTT. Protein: CASSATGGLDNQPQHF.

The CDR3 loop is CASSLAWVSASGSNEQFF. For the CDR3, the DNA is TGTGCCAGCAGCTTAGCGTGGGTGTCGGCTAGCGGGAGCAATGAGCAGTTCTTC. J is TRBJ2-1 and V is TRBV7-9, with 10 bases identical to TRBD2. From germline, CDR1 is SEHNR and CDR2 FQNEAQ (reference sequence). This CDR3 is 18 amino acids long. The V segment lost 0 bases and the J segment 6 bases; nucleotides outside the gene matches: 11. The variable domain in full, with the rest retrieved from reference TRBV7-9 and TRBJ2-1, is DTGVSQNPRHKITKRGQNVTFRCDPISEHNRLYWYRQTLGQGPEFLTYFQNEAQLEKSRLLSDRFSAERPKGSFSTLEIQRTEQGDSAMYLCASSLAWVSASGSNEQFFGPGTRLTVL.

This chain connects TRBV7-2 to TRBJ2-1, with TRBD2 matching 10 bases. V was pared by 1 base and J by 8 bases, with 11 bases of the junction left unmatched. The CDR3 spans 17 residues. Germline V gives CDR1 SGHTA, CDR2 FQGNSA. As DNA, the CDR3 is TGTGCCAGCAGCTTAGTTCACGAGCTAGCGGGAGTCCATGAGCAGTTCTTC. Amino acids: CASSLVHELAGVHEQFF.

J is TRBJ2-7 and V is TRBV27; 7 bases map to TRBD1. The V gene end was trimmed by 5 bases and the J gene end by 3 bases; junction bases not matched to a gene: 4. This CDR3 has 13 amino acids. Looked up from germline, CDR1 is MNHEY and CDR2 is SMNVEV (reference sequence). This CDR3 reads CASSATGFYEQYF. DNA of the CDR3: TGTGCCAGCAGTGCGACAGGGTTCTACGAGCAGTACTTC.

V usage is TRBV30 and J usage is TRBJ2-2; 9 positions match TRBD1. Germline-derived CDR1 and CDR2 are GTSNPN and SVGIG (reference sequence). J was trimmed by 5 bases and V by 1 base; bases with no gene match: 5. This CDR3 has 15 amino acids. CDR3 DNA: TGTGCCTGGAGTGAGGGACAGGGTGAGACCGGGGAGCTGTTTTTT. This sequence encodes CAWSEGQGETGELFF.

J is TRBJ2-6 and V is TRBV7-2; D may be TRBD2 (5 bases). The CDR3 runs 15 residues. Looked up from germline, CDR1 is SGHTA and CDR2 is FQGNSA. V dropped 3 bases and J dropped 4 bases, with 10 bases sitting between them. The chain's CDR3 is CASSFGRAGANVLTF. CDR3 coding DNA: TGTGCCAGCAGCTTCGGGCGGGCGGGGGCCAACGTCCTGACTTTC.

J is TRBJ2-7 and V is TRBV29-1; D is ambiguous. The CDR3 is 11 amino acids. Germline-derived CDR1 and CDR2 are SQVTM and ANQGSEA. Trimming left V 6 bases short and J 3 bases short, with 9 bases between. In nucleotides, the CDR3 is TGCAGCGTCCTCGACTTCTACGAGCAGTACTTC. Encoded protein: CSVLDFYEQYF.

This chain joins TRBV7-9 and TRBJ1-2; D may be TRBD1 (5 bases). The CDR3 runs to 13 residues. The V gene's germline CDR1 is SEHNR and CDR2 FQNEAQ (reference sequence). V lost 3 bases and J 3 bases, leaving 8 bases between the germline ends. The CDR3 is CASSFWGDYGYTF. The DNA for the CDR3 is TGTGCCAGCAGCTTTTGGGGGGACTATGGCTACACCTTC.

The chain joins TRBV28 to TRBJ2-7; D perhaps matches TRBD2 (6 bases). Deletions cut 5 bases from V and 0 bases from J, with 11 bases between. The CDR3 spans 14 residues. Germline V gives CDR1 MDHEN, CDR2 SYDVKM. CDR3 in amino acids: CASSRSGGSYEQYF. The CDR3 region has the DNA TGTGCCAGCAGTCGTAGCGGAGGCTCCTACGAGCAGTACTTC.

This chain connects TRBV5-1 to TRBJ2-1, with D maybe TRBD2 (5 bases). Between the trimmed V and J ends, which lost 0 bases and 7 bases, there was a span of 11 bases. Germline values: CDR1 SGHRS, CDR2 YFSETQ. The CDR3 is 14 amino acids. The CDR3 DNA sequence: TGCGCCAGCAGCTTGGTTCCGGGATCAAATGAGCAGTTCTTC. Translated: CASSLVPGSNEQFF.

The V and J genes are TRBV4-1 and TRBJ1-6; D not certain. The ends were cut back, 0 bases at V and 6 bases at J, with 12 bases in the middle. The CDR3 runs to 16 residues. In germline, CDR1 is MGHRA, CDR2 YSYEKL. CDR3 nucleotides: TGCGCCAGCAGCCAAGAGAGTAAACGGTTTAATTCACCCCTCCACTTT. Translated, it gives CASSQESKRFNSPLHF.

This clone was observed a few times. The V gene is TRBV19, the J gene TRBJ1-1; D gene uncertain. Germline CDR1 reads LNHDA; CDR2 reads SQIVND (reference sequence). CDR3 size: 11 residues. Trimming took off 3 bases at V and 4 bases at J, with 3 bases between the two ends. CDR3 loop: CASSMSTEAFF. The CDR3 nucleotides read TGTGCCAGTAGTATGAGCACTGAAGCTTTCTTT.

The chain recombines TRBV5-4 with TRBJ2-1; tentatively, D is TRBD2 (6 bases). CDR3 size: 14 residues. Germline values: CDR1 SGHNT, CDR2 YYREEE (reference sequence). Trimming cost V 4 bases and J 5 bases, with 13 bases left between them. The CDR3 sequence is CASSGPEGNNEQFF. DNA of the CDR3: TGTGCCAGCAGCGGCCCGGAGGGTAACAATGAGCAGTTCTTC.

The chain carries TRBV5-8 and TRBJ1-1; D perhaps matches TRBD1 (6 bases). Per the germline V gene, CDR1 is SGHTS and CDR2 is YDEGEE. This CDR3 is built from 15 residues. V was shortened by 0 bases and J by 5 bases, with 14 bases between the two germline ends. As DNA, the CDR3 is TGTGCCAGCAGCTTGGAATTGGGGGCCCCTACTGAAGCTTTCTTT. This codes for CASSLELGAPTEAFF.

The CDR3 DNA follows: TGTGCCAGCAGCCATTCAGGGGTGGGGAATTCACCCCTCCACTTT. This translates into CASSHSGVGNSPLHF. The V and J genes are TRBV4-2 and TRBJ1-6, with a weak D call TRBD1 (6 bases). V was cut by 3 bases and J by 7 bases, with 13 bases left in between. This CDR3 comprises 15 residues. Germline CDR1 reads LGHNA; CDR2 reads YNFKEQ.

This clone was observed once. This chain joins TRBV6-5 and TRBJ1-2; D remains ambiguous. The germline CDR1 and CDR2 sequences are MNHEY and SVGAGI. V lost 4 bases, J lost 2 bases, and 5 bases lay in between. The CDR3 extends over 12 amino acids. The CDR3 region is CASSSRNYGYTF. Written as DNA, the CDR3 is TGTGCCAGCAGTTCCAGGAACTATGGCTACACCTTC.